This T cell receptor (beta chain) was sequenced during a study of neurological immune-mediated disorders. This clonotype has at least ten counts. As for the cDNA, it was generated by 5'RACE with 10-nucleotide random UMIs. TCRdb re-analysed the 5' RACE reads in MiXCR, keeping a single row per CDR3 protein. The sample holds nearly 30,000 distinct CDR3 sequences; about 12% are singletons and the top ten take 5% to 7.5%. The V end was cut by 1 base, the J end by 1 base, with 5 bases between. The CDR3 has 15 amino acids. Germline loops: CDR1 LGHNA, CDR2 YNFKEQ. The chain is built from TRBV4-2 and TRBJ2-6, with D hard to call. Sequences were obtained from PBMCs. The TCR was taken from a woman in her fifties or sixties in good health. The chain's CDR3 is CASSQGFSGANVLTF. CDR3 coding DNA: TGTGCCAGCAGCCAAGGTTTTTCTGGGGCCAACGTCCTGACTTTC.